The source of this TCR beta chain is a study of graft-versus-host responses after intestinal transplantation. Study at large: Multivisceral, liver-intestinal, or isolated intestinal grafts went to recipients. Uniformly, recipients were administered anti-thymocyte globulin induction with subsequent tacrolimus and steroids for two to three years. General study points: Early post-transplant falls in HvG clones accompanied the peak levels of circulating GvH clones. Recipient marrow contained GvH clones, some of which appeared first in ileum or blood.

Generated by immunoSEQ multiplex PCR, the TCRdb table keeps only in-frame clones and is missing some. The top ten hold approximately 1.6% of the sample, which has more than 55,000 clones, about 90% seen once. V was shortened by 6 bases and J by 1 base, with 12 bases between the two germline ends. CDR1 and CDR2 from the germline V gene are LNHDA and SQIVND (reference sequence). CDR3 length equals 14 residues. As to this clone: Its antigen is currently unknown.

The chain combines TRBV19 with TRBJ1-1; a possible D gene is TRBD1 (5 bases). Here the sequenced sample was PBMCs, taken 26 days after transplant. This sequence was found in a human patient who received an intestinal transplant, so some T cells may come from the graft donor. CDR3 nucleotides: TGTGCCAGTAGATGGGAGGGGACGAACACTGAAGCTTTCTTT. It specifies CASRWEGTNTEAFF.